This entry describes one T cell receptor beta chain. Its antigen is currently unknown. The sample comes from a study of OX40 agonist ivuxolimab in advanced cancers. Study background: Patients assigned to dose escalation were diagnosed with hepatocellular carcinoma, melanoma, renal cell or head and neck cancer. Overall study findings and caveats: On average, a greater number of expanded clones characterised CD8+ T cells relative to CD4+.

The protocol was immunoSEQ multiplex PCR, while the TCRdb copy is restricted to in-frame clones and leaves out a portion. The table has about 55,000 clones, around 86% seen once. This CDR3 has 19 amino acids. Germline V gene sequence: CDR1 SGHAT, CDR2 FQNNGV. The V segment lost 5 bases and the J segment 6 bases; nucleotides outside the gene matches: 23. The origin of this receptor is an adult with an advanced solid tumor such as melanoma, head and neck, liver or kidney cancer. The chain links TRBV11-2 to TRBJ2-7; 9 bases match TRBD1. Sequenced here: CD4+ or CD8+ T cells sorted from blood, sampled in a trial of the OX40 agonist ivuxolimab. DNA for the CDR3: TGTGCCAGCAGCCACCCTCGTCTAGGACAGGGGTCGGCCGGTGGCGAGCAGTACTTC. Amino acid sequence: CASSHPRLGQGSAGGEQYF.